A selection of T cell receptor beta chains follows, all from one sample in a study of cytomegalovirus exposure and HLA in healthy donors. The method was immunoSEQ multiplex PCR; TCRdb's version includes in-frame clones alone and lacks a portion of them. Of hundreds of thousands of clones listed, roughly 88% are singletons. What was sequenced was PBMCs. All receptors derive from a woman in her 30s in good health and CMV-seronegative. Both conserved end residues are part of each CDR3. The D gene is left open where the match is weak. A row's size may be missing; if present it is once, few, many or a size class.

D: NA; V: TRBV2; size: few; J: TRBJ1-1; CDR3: CASSERAAARNTEAFF; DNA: TGTGCCAGCAGTGAACGGGCCGCGGCACGGAACACTGAAGCTTTCTTT
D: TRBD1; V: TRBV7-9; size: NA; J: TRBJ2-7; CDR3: CASSLYGTGGSYEQYF; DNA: TGTGCCAGCAGCTTATACGGGACAGGGGGCTCCTACGAGCAGTACTTC
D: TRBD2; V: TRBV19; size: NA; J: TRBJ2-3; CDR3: CASSTTSGGTDTQYF; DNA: TGTGCCAGTAGTACCACTAGCGGAGGCACAGATACGCAGTATTTT
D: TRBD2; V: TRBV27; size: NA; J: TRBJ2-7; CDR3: CASSSGTSSYEQYF; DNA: TGTGCCAGCAGTTCGGGGACTAGCTCCTACGAGCAGTACTTC
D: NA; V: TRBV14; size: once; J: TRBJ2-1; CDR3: CASSPHPAREQFF; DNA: TGTGCCAGCAGCCCCCACCCCGCGCGTGAGCAGTTCTTC
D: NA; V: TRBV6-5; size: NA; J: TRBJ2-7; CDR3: CASSLQGGNEQYF; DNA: TGTGCCAGCAGTTTACAAGGGGGGAACGAGCAGTACTTC
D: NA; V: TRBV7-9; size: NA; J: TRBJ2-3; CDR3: CASSLGWGREKRDTDTQYF; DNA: TGTGCCAGCAGCTTAGGATGGGGGCGGGAGAAGAGGGACACAGATACGCAGTATTTT
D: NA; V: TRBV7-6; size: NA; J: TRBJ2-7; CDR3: CASSQGTGDYEQYF; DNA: TGTGCCAGCAGCCAAGGGACGGGAGACTACGAGCAGTACTTC
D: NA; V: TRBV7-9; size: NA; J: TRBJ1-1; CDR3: CASSLNTEAFF; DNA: TGTGCCAGCAGCCTAAACACTGAAGCTTTCTTT
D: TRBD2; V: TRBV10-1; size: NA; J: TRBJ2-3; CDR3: CASNRLAGGPQDTQYF; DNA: TGCGCCAGCAATCGACTAGCGGGAGGGCCTCAAGATACGCAGTATTTT
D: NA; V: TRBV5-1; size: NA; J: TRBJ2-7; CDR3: CASTLGQGGYEQYF; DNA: TGCGCCAGCACCTTAGGGCAGGGTGGGTACGAGCAGTACTTC
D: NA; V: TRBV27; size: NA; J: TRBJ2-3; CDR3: CASSPGSNTDTQYF; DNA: TGTGCCAGCTCCCCCGGGTCAAACACAGATACGCAGTATTTT
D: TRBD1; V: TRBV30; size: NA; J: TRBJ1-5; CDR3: CAWNQGATGNQPQHF; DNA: TGTGCCTGGAACCAGGGGGCGACGGGCAATCAGCCCCAGCATTTT
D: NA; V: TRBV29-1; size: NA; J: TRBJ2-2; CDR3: CSVTNRKPNTGELFF; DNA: TGCAGCGTAACAAACAGGAAACCGAACACCGGGGAGCTGTTTTTT
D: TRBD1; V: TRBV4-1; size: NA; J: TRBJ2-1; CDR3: CASSPKQGGDYNEQFF; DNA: TGCGCCAGCAGCCCAAAACAGGGGGGAGACTACAATGAGCAGTTCTTC
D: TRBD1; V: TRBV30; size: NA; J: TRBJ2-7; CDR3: CAWSVLGQGHEQYF; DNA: TGTGCCTGGAGTGTACTAGGACAGGGCCACGAGCAGTACTTC
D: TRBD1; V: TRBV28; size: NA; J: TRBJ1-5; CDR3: CASSFSGQGLQPQHF; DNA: TGTGCCAGCAGTTTTTCCGGACAGGGCCTTCAGCCCCAGCATTTT
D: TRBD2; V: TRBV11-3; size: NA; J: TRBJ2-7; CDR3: CASSLDLGGTLSYEQYF; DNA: TGTGCCAGCAGCTTAGATCTGGGGGGGACTCTATCTTACGAGCAGTACTTC
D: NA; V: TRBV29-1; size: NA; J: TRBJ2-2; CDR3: CSAARLNTGELFF; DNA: TGCAGCGCCGCCCGTTTGAACACCGGGGAGCTGTTTTTT
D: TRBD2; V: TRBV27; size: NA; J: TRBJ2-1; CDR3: CASSPGLAGGPFTQQFF; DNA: TGTGCCAGCAGTCCAGGACTAGCGGGAGGCCCCTTTACACAGCAGTTCTTC
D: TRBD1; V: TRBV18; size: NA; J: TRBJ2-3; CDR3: CASSPTTGSDTQYF; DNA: TGTGCCAGCTCACCGACGACAGGGTCAGATACGCAGTATTTT
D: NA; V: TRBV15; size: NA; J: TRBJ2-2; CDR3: CATSYGPNTGELFF; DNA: TGTGCCACCAGTTATGGACCGAACACCGGGGAGCTGTTTTTT
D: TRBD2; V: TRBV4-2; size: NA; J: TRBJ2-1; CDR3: CASSQEDDGRAEQFF; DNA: TGTGCCAGCAGCCAAGAAGACGACGGGAGGGCCGAGCAGTTCTTC
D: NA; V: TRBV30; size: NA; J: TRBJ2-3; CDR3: CAWTPMTLYTQYF; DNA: TGTGCCTGGACCCCGATGACTCTATATACGCAGTATTTT
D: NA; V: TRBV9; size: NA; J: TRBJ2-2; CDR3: CASSRGTGELFF; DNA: TGTGCCAGCAGCCGGGGGACCGGGGAGCTGTTTTTT
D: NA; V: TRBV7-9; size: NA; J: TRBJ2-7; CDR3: CASSSYRDTYEQYF; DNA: TGTGCCAGCAGCTCTTACCGGGACACTTACGAGCAGTACTTC
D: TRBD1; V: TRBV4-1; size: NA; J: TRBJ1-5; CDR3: CASSADRGNQPQHF; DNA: TGCGCCAGCAGTGCCGACAGGGGCAATCAGCCCCAGCATTTT
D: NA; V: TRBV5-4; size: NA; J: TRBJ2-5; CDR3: CASRLTGEETQYF; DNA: TGTGCCAGCAGATTAACAGGAGAAGAGACCCAGTACTTC